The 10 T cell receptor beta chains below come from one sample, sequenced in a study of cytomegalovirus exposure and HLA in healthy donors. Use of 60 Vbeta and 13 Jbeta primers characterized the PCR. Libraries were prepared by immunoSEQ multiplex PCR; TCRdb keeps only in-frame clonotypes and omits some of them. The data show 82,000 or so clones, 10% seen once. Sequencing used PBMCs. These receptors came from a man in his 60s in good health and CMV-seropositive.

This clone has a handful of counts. The CDR3 DNA reads as TGTGCCAGCAGTCCTGACTCCGCAACTAATGAAAAACTGTTTTTT. This gives the protein CASSPDSATNEKLFF. V usage is TRBV28 and J usage is TRBJ1-4; unclear D gene. Germline V gene data show CDR1 as MDHEN and CDR2 as SYDVKM. Trimming cost V 5 bases and J 0 bases, with 10 bases left between them. This CDR3 contains 15 residues.

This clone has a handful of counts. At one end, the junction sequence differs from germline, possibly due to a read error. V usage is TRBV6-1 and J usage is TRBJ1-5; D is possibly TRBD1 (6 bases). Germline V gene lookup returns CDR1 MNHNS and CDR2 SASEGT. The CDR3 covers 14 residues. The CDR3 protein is CASTEQGGDQPQHF. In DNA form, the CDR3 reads TGTGCCAGCACTGAACAGGGCGGCGATCAGCCCCAGCATTTT.

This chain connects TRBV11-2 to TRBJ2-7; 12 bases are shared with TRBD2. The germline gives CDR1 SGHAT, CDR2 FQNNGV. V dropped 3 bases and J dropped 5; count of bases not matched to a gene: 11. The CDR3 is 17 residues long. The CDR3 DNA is TGTGCCAGCAGCTTGGCGCTACTAGCGGGAGGACTCGACGAGCAGTACTTC. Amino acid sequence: CASSLALLAGGLDEQYF. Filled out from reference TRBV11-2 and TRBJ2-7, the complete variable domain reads EAGVAQSPRYKIIEKRQSVAFWCNPISGHATLYWYQQILGQGPKLLIQFQNNGVVDDSQLPKDRFSAERLKGVDSTLKIQPAKLEDSAVYLCASSLALLAGGLDEQYFGPGTRLTVT.

CDR3 protein: CASSLEETWNYGYTF. For the CDR3, the DNA is TGTGCCAGCAGCCTAGAGGAGACGTGGAACTATGGCTACACCTTC. The chain employs TRBV2 and TRBJ1-2; no clear D gene. Trimming left V 6 bases short and J 2 bases short, with 16 bases between. Germline CDR1 and CDR2: SNHLY and FYNNEI. The length of the CDR3 is 15 residues.

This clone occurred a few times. DNA for the CDR3: TGTGCCAGCAGCCCTCCCCGAGTGCCCTATGGCTACACCTTC. This codes for CASSPPRVPYGYTF. The chain couples TRBV7-8 to TRBJ1-2; no clear D gene. Between the trimmed V and J ends, which lost 5 bases and 4 bases, there was a span of 14 bases. Germline V gene sequence: CDR1 SGHVS, CDR2 FQNEAQ. This CDR3 comprises 14 residues.

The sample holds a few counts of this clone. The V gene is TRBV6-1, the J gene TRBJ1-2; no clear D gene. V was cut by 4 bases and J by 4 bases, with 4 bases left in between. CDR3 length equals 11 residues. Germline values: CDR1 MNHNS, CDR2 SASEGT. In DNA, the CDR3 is TGTGCCAGCAGTGCCAGCTATGGCTACACCTTC. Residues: CASSASYGYTF.

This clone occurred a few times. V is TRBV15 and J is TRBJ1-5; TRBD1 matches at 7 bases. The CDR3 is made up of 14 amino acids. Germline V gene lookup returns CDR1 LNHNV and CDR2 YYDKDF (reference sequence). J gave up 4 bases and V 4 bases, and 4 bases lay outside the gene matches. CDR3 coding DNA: TGTGCCACCAGCACCGACAGGGAAAATCAGCCCCAGCATTTT. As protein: CATSTDRENQPQHF.

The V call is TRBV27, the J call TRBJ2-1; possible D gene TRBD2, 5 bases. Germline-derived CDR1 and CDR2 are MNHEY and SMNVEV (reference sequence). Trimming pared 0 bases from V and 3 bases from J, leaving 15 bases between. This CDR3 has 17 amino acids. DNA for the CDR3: TGTGCCAGCAGTTTATCGCAACAGCGGATTCTCTACAATGAGCAGTTCTTC. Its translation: CASSLSQQRILYNEQFF.

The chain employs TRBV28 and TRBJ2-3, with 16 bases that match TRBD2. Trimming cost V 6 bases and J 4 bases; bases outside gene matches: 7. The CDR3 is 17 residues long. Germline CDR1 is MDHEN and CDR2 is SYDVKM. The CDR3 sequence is CASSGTSGGALPDTQYF. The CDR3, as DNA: TGTGCCAGCAGCGGGACTAGCGGGGGGGCACTGCCAGATACGCAGTATTTT.

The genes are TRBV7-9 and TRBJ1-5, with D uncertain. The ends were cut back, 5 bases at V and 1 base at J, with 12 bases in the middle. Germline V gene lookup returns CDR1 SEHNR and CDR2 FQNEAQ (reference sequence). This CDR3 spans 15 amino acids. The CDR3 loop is CASSPQEGSNQPQHF. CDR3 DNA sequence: TGTGCCAGCAGCCCCCAGGAGGGAAGCAATCAGCCCCAGCATTTT. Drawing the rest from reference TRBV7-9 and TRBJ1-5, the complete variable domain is DTGVSQNPRHKITKRGQNVTFRCDPISEHNRLYWYRQTLGQGPEFLTYFQNEAQLEKSRLLSDRFSAERPKGSFSTLEIQRTEQGDSAMYLCASSPQEGSNQPQHFGDGTRLSIL.